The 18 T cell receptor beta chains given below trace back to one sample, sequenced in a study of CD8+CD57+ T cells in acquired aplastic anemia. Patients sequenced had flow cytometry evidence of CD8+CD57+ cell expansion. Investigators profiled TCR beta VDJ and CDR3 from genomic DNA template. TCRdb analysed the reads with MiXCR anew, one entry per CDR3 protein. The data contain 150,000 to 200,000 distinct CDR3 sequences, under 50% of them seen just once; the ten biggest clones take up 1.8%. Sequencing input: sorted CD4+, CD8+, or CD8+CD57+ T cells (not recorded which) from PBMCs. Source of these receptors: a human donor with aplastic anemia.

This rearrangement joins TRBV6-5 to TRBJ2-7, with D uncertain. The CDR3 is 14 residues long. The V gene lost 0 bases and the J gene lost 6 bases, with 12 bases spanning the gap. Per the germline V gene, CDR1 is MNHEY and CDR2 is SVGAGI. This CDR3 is CASSYSRSGSEQYF. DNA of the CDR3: TGTGCCAGCAGTTACTCGAGGTCTGGGTCCGAGCAGTACTTC.

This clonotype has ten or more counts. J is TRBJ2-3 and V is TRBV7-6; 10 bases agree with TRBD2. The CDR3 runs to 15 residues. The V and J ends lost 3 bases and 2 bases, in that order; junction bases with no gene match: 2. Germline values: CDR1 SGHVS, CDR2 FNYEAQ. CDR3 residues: CASSFTSGDTDTQYF. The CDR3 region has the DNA TGTGCCAGCAGCTTTACTAGCGGGGACACAGATACGCAGTATTTT.

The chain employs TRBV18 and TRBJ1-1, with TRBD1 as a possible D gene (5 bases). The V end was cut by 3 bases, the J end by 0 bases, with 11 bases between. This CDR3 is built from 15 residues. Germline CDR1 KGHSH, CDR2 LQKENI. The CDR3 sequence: CASSPAGRLNTEAFF. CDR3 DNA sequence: TGTGCCAGCTCACCTGCGGGACGGCTGAACACTGAAGCTTTCTTT. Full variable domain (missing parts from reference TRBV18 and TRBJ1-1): NAGVMQNPRHLVRRRGQEARLRCSPMKGHSHVYWYRQLPEEGLKFMVYLQKENIIDESGMPKERFSAEFPKEGPSILRIQQVVRGDSAAYFCASSPAGRLNTEAFFGQGTRLTVV.

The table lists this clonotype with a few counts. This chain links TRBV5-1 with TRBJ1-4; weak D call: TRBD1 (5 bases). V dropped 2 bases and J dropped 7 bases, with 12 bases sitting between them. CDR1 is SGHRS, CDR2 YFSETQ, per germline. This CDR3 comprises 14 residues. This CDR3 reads CASSFGGESEKLFF. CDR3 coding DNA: TGCGCCAGCAGCTTTGGGGGGGAGAGTGAAAAACTGTTTTTT.

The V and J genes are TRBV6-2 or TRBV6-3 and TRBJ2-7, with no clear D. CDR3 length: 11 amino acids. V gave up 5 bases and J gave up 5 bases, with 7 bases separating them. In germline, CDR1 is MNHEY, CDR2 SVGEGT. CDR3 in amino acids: CASSAAHEQYF. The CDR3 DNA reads TGTGCCAGCAGTGCGGCCCACGAGCAGTACTTC.

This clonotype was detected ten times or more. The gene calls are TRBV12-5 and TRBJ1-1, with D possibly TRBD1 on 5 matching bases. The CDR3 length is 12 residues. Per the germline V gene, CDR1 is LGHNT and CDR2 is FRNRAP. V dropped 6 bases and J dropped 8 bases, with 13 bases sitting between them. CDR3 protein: CASGNGGLEAFF. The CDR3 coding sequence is TGTGCTAGTGGCAATGGGGGTTTAGAAGCTTTCTTT. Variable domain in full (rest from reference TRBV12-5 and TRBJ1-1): DARVTQTPRHKVTEMGQEVTMRCQPILGHNTVFWYRQTMMQGLELLAYFRNRAPLDDSGMPKDRFSAEMPDATLATLKIQPSEPRDSAVYFCASGNGGLEAFFGQGTRLTVV.

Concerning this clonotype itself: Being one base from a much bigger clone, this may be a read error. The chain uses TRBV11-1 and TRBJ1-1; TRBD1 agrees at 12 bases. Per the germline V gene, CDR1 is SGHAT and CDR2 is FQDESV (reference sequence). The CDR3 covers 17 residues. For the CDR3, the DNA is TGTGCCAGCAGCCCTCCGCGGGACAGGGGGCTGGGGACTGAAGTTTTCTTT. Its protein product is CASSPPRDRGLGTEVFF. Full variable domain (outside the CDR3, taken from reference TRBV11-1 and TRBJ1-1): EAEVAQSPRYKITEKSQAVAFWCDPISGHATLYWYRQILGQGPELLVQFQDESVVDDSQLPKDRFSAERLKGVDSTLKIQPAELGDSAMYLCASSPPRDRGLGTEVFFGQGTRLTVV.

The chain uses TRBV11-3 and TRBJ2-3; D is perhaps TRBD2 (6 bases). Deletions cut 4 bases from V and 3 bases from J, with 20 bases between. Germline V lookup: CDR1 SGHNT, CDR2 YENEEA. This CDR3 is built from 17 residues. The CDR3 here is CASSSSVAGSQTDTQYF. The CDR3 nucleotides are TGTGCCAGCAGCTCCTCCGTCGCCGGGAGCCAGACAGATACGCAGTATTTT.

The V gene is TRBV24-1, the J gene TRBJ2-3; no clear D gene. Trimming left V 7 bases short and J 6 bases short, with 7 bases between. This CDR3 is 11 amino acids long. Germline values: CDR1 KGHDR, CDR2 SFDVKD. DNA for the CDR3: TGTGCCACCAGGGATAGTGATACGCAGTATTTT. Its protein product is CATRDSDTQYF.

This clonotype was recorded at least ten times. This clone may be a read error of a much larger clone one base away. The CDR3 DNA reads TGTGCCATCGCTTTCGGACAGGGAGGTACTGAAGCTTTCTTT. Residues: CAIAFGQGGTEAFF. The V gene is TRBV10-3, the J gene TRBJ1-1; TRBD1 aligns across 8 bases. CDR3 size: 14 residues. CDR1 and CDR2 from the germline V gene are ENHRY and SYGVKD. V was clipped by 8 bases and J by 5 bases; unmatched bases: 10.

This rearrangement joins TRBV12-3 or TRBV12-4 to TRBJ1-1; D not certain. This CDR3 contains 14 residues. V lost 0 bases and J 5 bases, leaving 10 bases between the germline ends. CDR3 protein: CASSLAAGNTEAFF. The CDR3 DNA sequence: TGTGCCAGCAGTTTAGCAGCGGGGAATACTGAAGCTTTCTTT.

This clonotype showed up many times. CDR3 in amino acids: CASSLETGAAFF. CDR3 sequence (DNA): TGTGCCAGCAGCTTAGAAACAGGGGCAGCTTTCTTT. The gene calls are TRBV7-2 and TRBJ1-1; 7 bases are a match to TRBD1. J was trimmed by 10 bases and V by 1 base; bases with no gene match: 3. The germline CDR1 and CDR2 sequences are SGHTA and FQGNSA. CDR3 length: 12 amino acids.

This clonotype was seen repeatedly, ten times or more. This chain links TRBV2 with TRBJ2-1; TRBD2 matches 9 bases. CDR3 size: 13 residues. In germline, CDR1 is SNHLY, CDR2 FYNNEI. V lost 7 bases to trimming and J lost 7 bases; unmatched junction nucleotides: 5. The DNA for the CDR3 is TGTGCCAGCATGGCGGGAGGGCCTAATGAGCAGTTCTTC. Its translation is CASMAGGPNEQFF. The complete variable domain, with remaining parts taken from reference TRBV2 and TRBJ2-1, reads EPEVTQTPSHQVTQMGQEVILRCVPISNHLYFYWYRQILGQKVEFLVSFYNNEISEKSEIFDDQFSVERPDGSNFTLKIRSTKLEDSAMYFCASMAGGPNEQFFGPGTRLTVL.

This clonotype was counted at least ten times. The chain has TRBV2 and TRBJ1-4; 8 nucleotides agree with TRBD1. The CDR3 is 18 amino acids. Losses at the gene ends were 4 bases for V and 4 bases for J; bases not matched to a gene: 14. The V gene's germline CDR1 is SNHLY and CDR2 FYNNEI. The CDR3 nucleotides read TGTGCCAGCAGTGGGGGGACAGGCGCCAGATACGATAATGAAAAACTGTTTTTT. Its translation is CASSGGTGARYDNEKLFF.

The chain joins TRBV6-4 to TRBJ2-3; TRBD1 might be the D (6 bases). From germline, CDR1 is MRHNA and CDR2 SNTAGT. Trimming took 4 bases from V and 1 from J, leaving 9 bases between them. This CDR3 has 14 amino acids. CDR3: CASSGAGGTDTQYF. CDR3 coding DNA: TGTGCCAGCAGTGGGGCAGGGGGCACAGATACGCAGTATTTT.

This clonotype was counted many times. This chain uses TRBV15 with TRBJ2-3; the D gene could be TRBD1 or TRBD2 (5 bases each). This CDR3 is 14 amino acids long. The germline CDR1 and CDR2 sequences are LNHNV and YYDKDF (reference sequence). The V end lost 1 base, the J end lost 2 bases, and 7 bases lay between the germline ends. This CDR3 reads CATSRVGPTDTQYF. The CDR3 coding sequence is TGTGCCACCAGCAGAGTGGGACCCACAGATACGCAGTATTTT.

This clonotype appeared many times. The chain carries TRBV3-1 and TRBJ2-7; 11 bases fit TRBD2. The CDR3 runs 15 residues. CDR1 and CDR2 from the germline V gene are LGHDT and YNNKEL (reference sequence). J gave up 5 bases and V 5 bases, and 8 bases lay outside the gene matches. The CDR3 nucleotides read TGTGCCAGCAGCGAAATTAGCGGGAGGGGCCACGAGCAGTACTTC. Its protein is CASSEISGRGHEQYF.

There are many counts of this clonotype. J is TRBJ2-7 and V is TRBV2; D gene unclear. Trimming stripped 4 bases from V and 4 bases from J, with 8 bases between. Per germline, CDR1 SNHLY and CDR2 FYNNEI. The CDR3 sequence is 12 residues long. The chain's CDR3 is CASSGTAYEQYF. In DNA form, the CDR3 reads TGTGCCAGCAGTGGGACGGCATACGAGCAGTACTTC.